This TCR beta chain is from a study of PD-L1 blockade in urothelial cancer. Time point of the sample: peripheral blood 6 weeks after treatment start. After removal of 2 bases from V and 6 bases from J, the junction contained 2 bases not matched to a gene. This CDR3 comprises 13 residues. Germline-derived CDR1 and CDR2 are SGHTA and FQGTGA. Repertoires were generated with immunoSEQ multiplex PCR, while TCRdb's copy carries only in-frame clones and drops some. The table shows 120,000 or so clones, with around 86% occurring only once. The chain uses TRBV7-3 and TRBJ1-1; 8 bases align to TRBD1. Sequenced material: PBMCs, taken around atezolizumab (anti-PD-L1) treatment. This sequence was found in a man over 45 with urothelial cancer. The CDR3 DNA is TGTGCCAGCAGCTTAGTACAGGGGGCTGAAGCTTTCTTT. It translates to CASSLVQGAEAFF.